This record covers a single TCR beta chain. The identical CDR3 is also encoded by other nucleotide sequences in the sample. Study processing details: Reference gene primer amplification gave estimated nucleated cell counts. Clones were sequenced by immunoSEQ multiplex PCR, and TCRdb holds only the in-frame ones, with some missing. V and J calls and clone size are those listed in that table; D and trimming were worked out from the DNA. The top ten clones hold about 18% of a sample with about 340,000 clones, under 95% of them seen once. This entry comes from a study of blood T cell repertoires in COVID-19. Study context: The United States, Italy and Spain supplied acute and convalescent COVID-19 samples. PBMCs, B-cell-depleted T cells, or T cells provided the cDNA or gDNA that made up the material.

Germline V gene data show CDR1 as LGHDT and CDR2 as YNNKEL (reference sequence). The CDR3 extends over 12 amino acids. Trimming left V 1 base short and J 4 bases short, with 5 bases between. Individuals drawn from around 25 US areas were about 18 to 95 years old. The rearrangement joins TRBV3-1 (or the pseudogene TRBV3-2) to TRBJ2-7; the D is unclear. The sequence was obtained from a woman aged 25 to 45 who had recovered from COVID-19. The sequencing input was PBMCs or T cells enriched from blood (not recorded which). This chain's CDR3 is CASSQASYEQYF. CDR3 nucleotide sequence: TGTGCCAGCAGCCAAGCATCATACGAGCAGTACTTC.